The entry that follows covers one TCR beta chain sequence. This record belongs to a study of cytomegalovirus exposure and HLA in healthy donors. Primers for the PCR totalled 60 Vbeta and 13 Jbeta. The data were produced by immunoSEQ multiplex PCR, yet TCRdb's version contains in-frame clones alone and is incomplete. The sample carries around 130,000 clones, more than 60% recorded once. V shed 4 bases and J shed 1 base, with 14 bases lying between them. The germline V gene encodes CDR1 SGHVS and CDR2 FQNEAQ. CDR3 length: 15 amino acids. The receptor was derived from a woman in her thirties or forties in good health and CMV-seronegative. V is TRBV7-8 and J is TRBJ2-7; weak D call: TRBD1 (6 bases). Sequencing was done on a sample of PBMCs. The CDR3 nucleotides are TGTGCCAGCAGCTCCCATCAGGGGCCGTCCTACGAGCAGTACTTC. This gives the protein CASSSHQGPSYEQYF.